This T cell receptor beta chain is drawn from a study of tumor and adjacent non-tumor tissue in lung cancer. The template was RNA from unsorted bulk tissue. With respect to this clonotype: At one end, the junction sequence differs from germline, possibly due to a read error.

Three rounds of nested PCR, following a modified ARM-PCR protocol, produced the TCRbeta library. TCRdb passed the multiplex PCR reads through MiXCR, listing each CDR3 protein once. In the table there are roughly 120,000 distinct CDR3 sequences, about 87% of which are singletons. The germline gives CDR1 ENHRY, CDR2 SYGVKD. The CDR3 loop spans 19 amino acids. The V call is TRBV10-3, the J call TRBJ2-5, with 8 bases identical to TRBD2. The receptor was derived from a man between 65 and 80 years old with non-small cell lung cancer. Material: lung tumor tissue. CDR3 sequence reads: CAVSARHSTSVIAVETQYF. In DNA form, the CDR3 reads TGTGCCGTCAGTGCTCGTCATTCGACTAGCGTAATTGCGGTGGAGACCCAGTACTTC.